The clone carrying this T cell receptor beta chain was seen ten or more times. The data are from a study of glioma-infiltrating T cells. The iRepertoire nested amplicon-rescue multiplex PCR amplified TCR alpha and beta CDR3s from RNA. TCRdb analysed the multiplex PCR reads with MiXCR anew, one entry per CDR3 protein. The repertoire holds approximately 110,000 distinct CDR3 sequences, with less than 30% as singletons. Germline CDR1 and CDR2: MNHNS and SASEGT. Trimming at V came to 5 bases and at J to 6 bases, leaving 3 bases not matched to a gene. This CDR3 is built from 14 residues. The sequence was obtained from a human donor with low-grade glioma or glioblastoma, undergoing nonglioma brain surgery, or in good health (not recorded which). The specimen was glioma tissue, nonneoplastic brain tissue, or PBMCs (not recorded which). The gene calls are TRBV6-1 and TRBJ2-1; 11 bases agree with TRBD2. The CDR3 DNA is TGTGCCAGCAGTCAGGGACTAGCGGTCAATGAGCAGTTCTTC. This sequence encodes CASSQGLAVNEQFF.